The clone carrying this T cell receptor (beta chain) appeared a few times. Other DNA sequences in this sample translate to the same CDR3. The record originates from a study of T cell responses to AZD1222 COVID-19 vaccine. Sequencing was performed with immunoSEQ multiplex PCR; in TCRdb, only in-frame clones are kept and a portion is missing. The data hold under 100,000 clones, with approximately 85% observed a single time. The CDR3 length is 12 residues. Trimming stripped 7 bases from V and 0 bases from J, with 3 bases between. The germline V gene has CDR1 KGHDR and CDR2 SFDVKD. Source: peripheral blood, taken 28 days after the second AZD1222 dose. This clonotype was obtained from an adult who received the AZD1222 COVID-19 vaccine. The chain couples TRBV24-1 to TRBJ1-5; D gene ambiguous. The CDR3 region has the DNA TGTGCCACCAGCAGTAGCAATCAGCCCCAGCATTTT. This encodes CATSSSNQPQHF.